This T cell receptor beta chain was identified during a study of blood T cell repertoires in COVID-19. Study-level background: T cells, B-cell-depleted T cells, or PBMCs provided the cDNA or gDNA that served as material.

This clone was observed a single time. The recovered donors of Cohort 3 showed two negative PCRs, clearance, or symptom resolution. Some clones are missing from TCRdb's copy, which holds only in-frame ones; the method was immunoSEQ multiplex PCR. Among approximately 330,000 clones, over 85% were seen once, and the ten largest hold about 9.4%. The junction had 9 bases not matched to a gene; V was cut back by 4 bases and J by 1 base. The CDR3 covers 18 residues. Germline values: CDR1 LGHDT, CDR2 YNNKEL (reference sequence). The sequence was obtained from a woman in her twenties or thirties who had recovered from COVID-19. V and J are TRBV3-1 (or the pseudogene TRBV3-2) and TRBJ2-6; TRBD2 matches 8 bases. Sequenced sample: PBMCs or T cells enriched from blood (not recorded which). CDR3 DNA: TGTGCCAGCAGCCCCGGGGGGGTATTTTCTTCTGGGGCCAACGTCCTGACTTTC. Residues: CASSPGGVFSSGANVLTF.